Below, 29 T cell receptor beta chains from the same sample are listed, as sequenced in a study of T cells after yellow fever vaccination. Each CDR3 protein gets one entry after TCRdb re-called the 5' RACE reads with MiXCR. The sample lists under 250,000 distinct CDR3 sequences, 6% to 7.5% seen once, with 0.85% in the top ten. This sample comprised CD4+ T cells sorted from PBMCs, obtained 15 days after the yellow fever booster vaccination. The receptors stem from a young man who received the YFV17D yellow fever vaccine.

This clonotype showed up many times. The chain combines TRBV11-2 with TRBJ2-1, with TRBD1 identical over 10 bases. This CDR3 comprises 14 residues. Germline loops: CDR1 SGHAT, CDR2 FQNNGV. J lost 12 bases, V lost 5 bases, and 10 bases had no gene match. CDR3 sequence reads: CASSPGTGVWVQFF. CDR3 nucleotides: TGTGCCAGCAGCCCCGGGACAGGGGTCTGGGTGCAGTTCTTC.

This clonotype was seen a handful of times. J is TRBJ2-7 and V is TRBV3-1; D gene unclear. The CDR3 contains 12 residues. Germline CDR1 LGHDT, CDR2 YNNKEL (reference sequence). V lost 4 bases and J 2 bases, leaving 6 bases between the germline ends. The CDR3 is CASSREPYEQYF. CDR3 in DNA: TGTGCCAGCAGCCGAGAGCCCTACGAGCAGTACTTC.

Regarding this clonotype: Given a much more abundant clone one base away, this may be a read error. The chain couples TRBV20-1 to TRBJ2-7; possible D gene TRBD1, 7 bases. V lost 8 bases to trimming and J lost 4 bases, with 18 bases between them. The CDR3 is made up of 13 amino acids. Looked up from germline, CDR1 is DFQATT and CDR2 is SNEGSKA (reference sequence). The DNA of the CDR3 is TGCAGTTCCCGGACAGGAGGGGATTACGAGCAGTACTTC. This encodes CSSRTGGDYEQYF.

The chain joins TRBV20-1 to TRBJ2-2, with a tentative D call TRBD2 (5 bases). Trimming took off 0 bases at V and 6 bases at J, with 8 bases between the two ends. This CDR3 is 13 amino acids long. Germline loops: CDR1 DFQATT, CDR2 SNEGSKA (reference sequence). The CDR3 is CSARDWTSGELFF. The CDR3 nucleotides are TGCAGTGCTAGAGACTGGACTTCCGGGGAGCTGTTTTTT.

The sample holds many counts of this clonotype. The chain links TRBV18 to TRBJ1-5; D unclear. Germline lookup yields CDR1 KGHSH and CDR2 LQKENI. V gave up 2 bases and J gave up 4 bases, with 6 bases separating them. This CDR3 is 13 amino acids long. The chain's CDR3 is CASSPNGNQPQHF. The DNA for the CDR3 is TGTGCCAGCTCACCAAATGGAAATCAGCCCCAGCATTTT.

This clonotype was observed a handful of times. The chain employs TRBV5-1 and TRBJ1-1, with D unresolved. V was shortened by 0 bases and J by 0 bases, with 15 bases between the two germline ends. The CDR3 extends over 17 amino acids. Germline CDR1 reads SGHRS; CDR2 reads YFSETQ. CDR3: CASSLVSGLQMNTEAFF. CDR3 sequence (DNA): TGCGCCAGCAGCTTGGTGAGTGGACTGCAAATGAACACTGAAGCTTTCTTT.

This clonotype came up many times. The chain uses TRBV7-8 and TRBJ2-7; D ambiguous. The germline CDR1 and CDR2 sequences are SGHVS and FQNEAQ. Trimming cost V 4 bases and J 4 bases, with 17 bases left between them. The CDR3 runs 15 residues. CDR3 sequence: CASSSRWGNGYEQYF. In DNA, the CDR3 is TGTGCCAGCAGCTCCCGGTGGGGAAATGGTTACGAGCAGTACTTC.

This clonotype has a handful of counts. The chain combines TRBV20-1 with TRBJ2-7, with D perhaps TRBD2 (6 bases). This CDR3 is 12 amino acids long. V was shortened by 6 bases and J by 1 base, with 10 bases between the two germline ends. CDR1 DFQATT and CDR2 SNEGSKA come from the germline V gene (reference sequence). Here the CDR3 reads CSAGGRSYEQYF. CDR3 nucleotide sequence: TGCAGTGCCGGAGGGCGGTCCTACGAGCAGTACTTC.

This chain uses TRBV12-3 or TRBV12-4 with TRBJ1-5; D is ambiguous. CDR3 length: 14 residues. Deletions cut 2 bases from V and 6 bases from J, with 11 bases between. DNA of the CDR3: TGTGCCAGCAGTTTAATCTTTGGGAGTCAGCCCCAGCATTTT. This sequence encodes CASSLIFGSQPQHF.

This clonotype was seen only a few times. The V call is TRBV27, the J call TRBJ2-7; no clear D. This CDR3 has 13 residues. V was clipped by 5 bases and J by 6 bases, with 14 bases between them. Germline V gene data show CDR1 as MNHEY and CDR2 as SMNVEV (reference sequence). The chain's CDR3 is CASSKSPPGEQYF. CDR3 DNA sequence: TGTGCCAGCAGTAAGTCGCCTCCGGGCGAGCAGTACTTC.

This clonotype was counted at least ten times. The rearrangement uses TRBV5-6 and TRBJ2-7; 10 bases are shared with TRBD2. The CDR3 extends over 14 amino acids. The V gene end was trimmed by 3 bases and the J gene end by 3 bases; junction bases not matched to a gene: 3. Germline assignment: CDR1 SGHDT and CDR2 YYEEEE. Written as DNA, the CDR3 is TGTGCCAGCAGCTGGACTAGCGGAGGCTACGAGCAGTACTTC. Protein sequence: CASSWTSGGYEQYF.

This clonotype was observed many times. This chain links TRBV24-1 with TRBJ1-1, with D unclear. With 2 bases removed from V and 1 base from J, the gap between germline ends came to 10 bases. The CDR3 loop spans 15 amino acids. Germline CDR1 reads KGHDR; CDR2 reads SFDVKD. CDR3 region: CATSDSAPGNTEAFF. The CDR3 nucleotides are TGTGCCACCAGTGATTCAGCTCCAGGGAACACTGAAGCTTTCTTT.

CDR3 in amino acids: CASSQVPDTEAFF. CDR3 in DNA: TGTGCCAGCAGCCAAGTACCTGACACTGAAGCTTTCTTT. The V call is TRBV3-1, the J call TRBJ1-1, with D uncertain. The germline gives CDR1 LGHDT, CDR2 YNNKEL (reference sequence). Trimming stripped 1 base from V and 3 bases from J, with 6 bases between. The CDR3 totals 13 residues.

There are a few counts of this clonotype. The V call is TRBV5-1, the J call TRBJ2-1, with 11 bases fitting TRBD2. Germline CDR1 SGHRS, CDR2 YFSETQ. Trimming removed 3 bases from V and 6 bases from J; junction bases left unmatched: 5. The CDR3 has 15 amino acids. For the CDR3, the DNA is TGCGCCAGCAGCTCGACTAGCGGGACCATCAATGAGCAGTTCTTC. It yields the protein CASSSTSGTINEQFF.

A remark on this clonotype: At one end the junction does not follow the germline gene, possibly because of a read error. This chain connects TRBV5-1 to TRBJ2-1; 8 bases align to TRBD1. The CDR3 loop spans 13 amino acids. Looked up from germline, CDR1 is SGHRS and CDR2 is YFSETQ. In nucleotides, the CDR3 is TGCGCCAGCAGCTTGGGGCAGGGGGCGAGAACGCTCTTC. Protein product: CASSLGQGARTLF.

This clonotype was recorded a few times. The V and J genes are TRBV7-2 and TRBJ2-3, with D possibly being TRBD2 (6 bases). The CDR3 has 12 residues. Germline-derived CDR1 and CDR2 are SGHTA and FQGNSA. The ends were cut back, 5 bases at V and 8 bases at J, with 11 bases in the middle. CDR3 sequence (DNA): TGTGCCAGCAGCCTAGACGGGGGTACGCAGTATTTT. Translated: CASSLDGGTQYF.

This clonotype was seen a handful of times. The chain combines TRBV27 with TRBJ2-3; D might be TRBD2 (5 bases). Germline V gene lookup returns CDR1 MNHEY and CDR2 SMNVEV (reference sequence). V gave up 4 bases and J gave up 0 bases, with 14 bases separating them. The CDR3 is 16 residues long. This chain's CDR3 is CASSSPTRGSTDTQYF. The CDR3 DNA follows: TGTGCCAGCAGTTCTCCGACCCGCGGGAGCACAGATACGCAGTATTTT.

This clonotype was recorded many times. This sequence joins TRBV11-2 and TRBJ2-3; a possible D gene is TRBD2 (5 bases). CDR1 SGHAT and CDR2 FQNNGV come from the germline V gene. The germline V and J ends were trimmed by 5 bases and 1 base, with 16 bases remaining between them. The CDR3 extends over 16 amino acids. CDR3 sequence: CASSRSAGKGTDTQYF. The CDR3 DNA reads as TGTGCCAGCAGCCGAAGTGCCGGGAAGGGCACAGATACGCAGTATTTT.

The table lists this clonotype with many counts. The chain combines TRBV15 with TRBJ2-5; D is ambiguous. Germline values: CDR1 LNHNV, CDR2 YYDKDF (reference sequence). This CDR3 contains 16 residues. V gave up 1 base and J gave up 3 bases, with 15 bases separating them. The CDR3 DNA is TGTGCCACCAGCAGAGCCCCTCACAGAGCCGAAGAGACCCAGTACTTC. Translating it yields CATSRAPHRAEETQYF. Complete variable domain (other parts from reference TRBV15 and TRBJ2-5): DAMVIQNPRYQVTQFGKPVTLSCSQTLNHNVMYWYQQKSSQAPKLLFHYYDKDFNNEADTPDNFQSRRPNTSFCFLDIRSPGLGDTAMYLCATSRAPHRAEETQYFGPGTRLLVL.

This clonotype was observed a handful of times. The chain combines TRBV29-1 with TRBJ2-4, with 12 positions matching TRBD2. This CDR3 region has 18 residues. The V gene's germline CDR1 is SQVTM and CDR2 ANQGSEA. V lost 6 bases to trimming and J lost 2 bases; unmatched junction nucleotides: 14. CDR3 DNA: TGCAGCGTCGCCCTTCGACTAGCGGGAGACGCCACCAAAAACATTCAGTACTTC. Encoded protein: CSVALRLAGDATKNIQYF.

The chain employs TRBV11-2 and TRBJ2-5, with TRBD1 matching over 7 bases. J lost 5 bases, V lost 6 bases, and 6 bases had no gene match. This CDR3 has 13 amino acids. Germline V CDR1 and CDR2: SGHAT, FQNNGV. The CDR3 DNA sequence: TGTGCCAGCAGTAACAGGGGCCTGGAGACCCAGTACTTC. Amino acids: CASSNRGLETQYF.

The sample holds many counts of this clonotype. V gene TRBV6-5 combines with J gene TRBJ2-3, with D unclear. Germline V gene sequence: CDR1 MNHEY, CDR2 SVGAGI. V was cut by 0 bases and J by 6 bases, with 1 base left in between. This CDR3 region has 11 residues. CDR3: CASSYSDTQYF. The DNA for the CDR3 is TGTGCCAGCAGTTACTCGGATACGCAGTATTTT.

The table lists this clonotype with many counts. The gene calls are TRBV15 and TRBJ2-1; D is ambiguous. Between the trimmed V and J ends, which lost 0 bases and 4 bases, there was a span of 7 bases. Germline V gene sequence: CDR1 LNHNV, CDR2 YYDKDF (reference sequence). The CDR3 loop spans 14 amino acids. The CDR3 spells CATSREAVYNEQFF. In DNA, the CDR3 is TGTGCCACCAGCAGAGAGGCGGTGTACAATGAGCAGTTCTTC. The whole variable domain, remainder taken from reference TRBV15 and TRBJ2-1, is DAMVIQNPRYQVTQFGKPVTLSCSQTLNHNVMYWYQQKSSQAPKLLFHYYDKDFNNEADTPDNFQSRRPNTSFCFLDIRSPGLGDTAMYLCATSREAVYNEQFFGPGTRLTVL.

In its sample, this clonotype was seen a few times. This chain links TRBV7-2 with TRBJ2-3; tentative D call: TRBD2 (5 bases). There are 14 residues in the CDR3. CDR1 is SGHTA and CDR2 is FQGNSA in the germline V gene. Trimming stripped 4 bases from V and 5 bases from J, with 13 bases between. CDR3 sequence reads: CASSSGSSGDTQYF. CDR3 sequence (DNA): TGTGCCAGCAGCTCGGGGTCGTCCGGAGATACGCAGTATTTT.

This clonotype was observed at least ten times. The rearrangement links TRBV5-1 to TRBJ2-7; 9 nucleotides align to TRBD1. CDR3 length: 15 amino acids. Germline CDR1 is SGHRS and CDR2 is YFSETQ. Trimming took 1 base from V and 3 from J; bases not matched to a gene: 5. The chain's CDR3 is CASSLPGQGHYEQYF. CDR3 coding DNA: TGCGCCAGCAGCTTGCCGGGACAGGGTCACTACGAGCAGTACTTC.

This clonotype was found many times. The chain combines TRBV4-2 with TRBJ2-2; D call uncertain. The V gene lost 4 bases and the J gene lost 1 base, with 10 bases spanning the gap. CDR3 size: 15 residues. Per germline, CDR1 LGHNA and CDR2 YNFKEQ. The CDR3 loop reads CASSLTGENTGELFF. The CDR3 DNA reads TGTGCCAGCAGCCTCACCGGAGAGAACACCGGGGAGCTGTTTTTT.

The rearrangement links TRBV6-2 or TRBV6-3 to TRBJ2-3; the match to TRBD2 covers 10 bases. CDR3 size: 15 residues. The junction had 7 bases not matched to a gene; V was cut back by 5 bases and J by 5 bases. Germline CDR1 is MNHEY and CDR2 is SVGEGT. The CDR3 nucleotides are TGTGCCAGCAGTAATACCAGACTAGCGGGAGATACGCAGTATTTT. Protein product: CASSNTRLAGDTQYF.

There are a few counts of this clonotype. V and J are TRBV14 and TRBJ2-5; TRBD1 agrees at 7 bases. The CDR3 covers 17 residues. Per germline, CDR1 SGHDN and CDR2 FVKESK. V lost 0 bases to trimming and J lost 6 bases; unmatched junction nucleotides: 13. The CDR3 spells CASSQDSRQGVRKTQYF. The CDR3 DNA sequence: TGTGCCAGCAGCCAAGATTCTAGACAGGGAGTCAGGAAGACCCAGTACTTC.

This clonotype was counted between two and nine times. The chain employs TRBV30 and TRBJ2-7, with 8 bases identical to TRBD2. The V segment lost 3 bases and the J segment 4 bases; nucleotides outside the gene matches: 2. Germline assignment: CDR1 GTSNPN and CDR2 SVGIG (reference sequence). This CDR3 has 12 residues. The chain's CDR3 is CAWSGRGYEQYF. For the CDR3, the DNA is TGTGCCTGGAGCGGGAGGGGTTACGAGCAGTACTTC.